This entry is about one T cell receptor (beta chain). The source of the sample is a study of blood T cell repertoires in COVID-19. Study as a whole: Whether acute or convalescent, the COVID-19 samples came from the United States, Italy and Spain.

The table came from immunoSEQ multiplex PCR; TCRdb's copy has only in-frame clones and leaves some out. Of more than 200,000 clones in the sample, 65% to 85% were seen once. The CDR3 consists of 13 residues. Trimming removed 0 bases from V and 10 bases from J, with 11 bases in between. Sequencing was performed on peripheral blood. This chain connects TRBV12-3 or TRBV12-4 to TRBJ2-3; D not resolved. This clonotype was sampled from a woman of 80 years or more with acute or convalescent COVID-19. CDR3 DNA: TGTGCCAGCAGTTTAGCGCTCGGTGCGGCGCAGTATTTT. Amino acids: CASSLALGAAQYF.